This T cell receptor (beta chain) was recorded in a study of cytomegalovirus exposure and HLA in healthy donors. Study-wide results and limits: Many donors carried some public TCRs, although rarity characterized most TCR sequences.

The J segment lost 3 bases and the V segment lost 5 bases, leaving 9 bases of the junction unmatched. The CDR3 covers 16 residues. The germline V gene encodes CDR1 MDHEN and CDR2 SYDVKM. As to this clone: Its matching antigen is unknown.

PCR was performed using 60 Vbeta and 13 Jbeta primers. Libraries were prepared by immunoSEQ multiplex PCR; TCRdb keeps only in-frame clonotypes and omits some of them. Of about 140,000 clones listed, roughly 86% are singletons. The chain carries TRBV28 and TRBJ1-5; 8 bases match TRBD1. Sequencing was performed on PBMCs. The source of this sequence is a young man in good health and CMV-seropositive. The CDR3 DNA sequence: TGTGCCAGCAGTCCAAGACAGGGGTTTTACAATCAGCCCCAGCATTTT. It is translated as CASSPRQGFYNQPQHF.